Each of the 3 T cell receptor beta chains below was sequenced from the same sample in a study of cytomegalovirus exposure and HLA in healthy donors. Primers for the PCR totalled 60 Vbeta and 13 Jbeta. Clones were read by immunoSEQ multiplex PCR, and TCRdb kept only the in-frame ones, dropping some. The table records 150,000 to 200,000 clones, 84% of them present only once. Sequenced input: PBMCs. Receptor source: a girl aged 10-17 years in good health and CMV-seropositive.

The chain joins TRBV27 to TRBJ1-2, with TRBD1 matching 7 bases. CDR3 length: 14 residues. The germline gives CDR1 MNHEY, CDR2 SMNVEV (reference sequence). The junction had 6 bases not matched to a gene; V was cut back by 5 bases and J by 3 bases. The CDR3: CASSRTGKYYGYTF. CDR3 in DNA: TGTGCCAGCAGTAGGACAGGCAAATACTATGGCTACACCTTC.

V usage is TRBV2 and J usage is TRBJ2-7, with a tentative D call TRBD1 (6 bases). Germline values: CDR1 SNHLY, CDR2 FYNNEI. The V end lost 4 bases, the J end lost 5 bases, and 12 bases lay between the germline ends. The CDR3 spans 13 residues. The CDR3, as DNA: TGTGCCAGCAGTGTTGTCAGGGGAAACGAGCAGTACTTC. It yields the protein CASSVVRGNEQYF.

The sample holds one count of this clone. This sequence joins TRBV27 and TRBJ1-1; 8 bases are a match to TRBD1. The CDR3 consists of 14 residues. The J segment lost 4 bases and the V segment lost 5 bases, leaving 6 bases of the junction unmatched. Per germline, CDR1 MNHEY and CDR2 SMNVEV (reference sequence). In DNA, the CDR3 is TGTGCCAGCAGTAACAGGGGGAACGGCACTGAAGCTTTCTTT. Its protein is CASSNRGNGTEAFF.